The clone carrying this T cell receptor (beta chain) was observed at least ten times. This entry comes from a study of T cell repertoires in cytomegalovirus infection. TCRdb analysed the reads with MiXCR anew, one entry per CDR3 protein. In the table there are more than 400,000 distinct CDR3 sequences, about 30% of which are singletons. Germline values: CDR1 SGHTA, CDR2 FQGNSA. Trimming pared 2 bases from V and 5 bases from J, leaving 10 bases between. There are 14 residues in the CDR3. The sequence derives from a human donor in good health (CMV status not recorded). Some clones in this sample may be carry-over from other donors' samples. The genes are TRBV7-2 and TRBJ2-1, with unresolved D. Sequencing was performed on PBMCs. In nucleotides, the CDR3 is TGTGCCAGCAGCTTATCTGCAAAGGACAATGAGCAGTTCTTC. Its translation: CASSLSAKDNEQFF.